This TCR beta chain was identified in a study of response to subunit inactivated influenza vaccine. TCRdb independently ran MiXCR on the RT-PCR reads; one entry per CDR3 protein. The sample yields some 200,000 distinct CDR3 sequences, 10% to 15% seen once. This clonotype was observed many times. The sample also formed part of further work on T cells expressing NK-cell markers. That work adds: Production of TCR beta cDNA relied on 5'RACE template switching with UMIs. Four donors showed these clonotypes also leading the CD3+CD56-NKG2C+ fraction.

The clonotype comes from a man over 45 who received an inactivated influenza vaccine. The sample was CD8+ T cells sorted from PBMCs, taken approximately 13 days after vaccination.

CDR3 sequence: CAISTGGNTEAFF. The DNA for the CDR3 is TGTGCCATCAGTACAGGGGGGAACACTGAAGCTTTCTTT. The V and J genes are TRBV10-3 and TRBJ1-1, with 8 bases lining up with TRBD1. V trimming: 5 bases; J trimming: 1 base; junction bases outside the gene matches: 0. The CDR3 sequence is 13 residues long. Germline CDR1 reads ENHRY; CDR2 reads SYGVKD.